This T cell receptor beta chain was recorded in a study of cytomegalovirus exposure and HLA in healthy donors. A word on this clone: Its specificity is unknown.

Losses at the gene ends were 4 bases for V and 0 bases for J; bases not matched to a gene: 4. This CDR3 is 15 amino acids long. Germline values: CDR1 MRHNA, CDR2 SNTAGT. Notes on the study in general: 87-base-pair reads could not separate some V segments, including TRBV6-2 and TRBV6-3.

Primers included in the PCR were 60 Vbeta and 13 Jbeta primers. TCRdb's table, derived via immunoSEQ multiplex PCR, lists solely in-frame clones and lacks some. The sample records roughly 170,000 clones, 80% to 90% being singletons. The sample was PBMCs. V and J are TRBV6-4 and TRBJ2-3; 7 bases are shared with TRBD2. This sequence was found in a woman aged 18-30 years in good health and CMV-seronegative. DNA of the CDR3: TGTGCCAGCAGTGCGGGACTAACTAGCACAGATACGCAGTATTTT. The encoded protein is CASSAGLTSTDTQYF.